A single sample gave rise to the 29 T cell receptor beta chains below, sequenced in a study of T cells expressing NK-cell markers. For each CDR3 protein, TCRdb gives one entry from its re-call of the 5' RACE reads, without DNA. The table gives about 390,000 distinct CDR3 sequences; the top ten clones make up about 11% of it. The specimen sequenced was blood T cells: a sorted CD56 or NKG2C T cell subset, CD4+ or CD8+ T cells, or bulk PBMC T cells (not recorded which). Every receptor here comes from a woman aged 45 to 65 in good health.

The CDR3 loop reads CASSPGPGRYEQYF. The chain is built from TRBV11-1 and TRBJ2-7; the TCRdb D gene call, TRBD1, has no DNA to confirm it. Looked up from germline, CDR1 is SGHAT and CDR2 is FQDESV (reference sequence). This CDR3 comprises 14 residues.

The genes are TRBV20-1 and TRBJ1-6. CDR1 is DFQATT and CDR2 is SNEGSKA in the germline V gene (reference sequence). The CDR3 has 14 residues. CDR3 region: CSVKRLAGYSPLHF.

This chain connects TRBV5-1 to TRBJ2-1; TCRdb's assignment of TRBD1 cannot be checked, as there is no DNA. Germline V lookup: CDR1 SGHRS, CDR2 YFSETQ. This CDR3 is built from 16 residues. The CDR3: CASSLVAGQSFNEQFF.

The CDR3 loop is CASSHLRGRREQYF. V and J are TRBV12-3 or TRBV12-4 and TRBJ2-7; no DNA is available, so the TRBD2 call from TCRdb remains unchecked. This CDR3 has 14 amino acids.

The chain recombines TRBV20-1 with TRBJ2-3; TCRdb gives TRBD2 as the D gene, but with no DNA this cannot be confirmed. Germline V gene data show CDR1 as DFQATT and CDR2 as SNEGSKA (reference sequence). The CDR3 is 15 amino acids. CDR3 in amino acids: CSARAGREPTDTQYF.

V and J are TRBV29-1 and TRBJ2-5; TCRdb's D call of TRBD2 is untestable without DNA. CDR3 length: 13 amino acids. Germline V gene data show CDR1 as SQVTM and CDR2 as ANQGSEA. The CDR3 region is CSSSAGGVETQYF.

This chain uses TRBV15 with TRBJ1-2; TCRdb indicates TRBD1, and absent DNA this call remains unverified. The CDR3 length is 14 residues. The V gene's germline CDR1 is LNHNV and CDR2 YYDKDF (reference sequence). CDR3 residues: CATSPPGQGNGYTF.

This chain connects TRBV4-2 to TRBJ2-1; there is no DNA to check the TCRdb D call of TRBD2. The CDR3 loop spans 14 amino acids. Germline V gene data show CDR1 as LGHNA and CDR2 as YNFKEQ. CDR3 region: CASSQATSYNEQFF.

This chain uses TRBV12-3 or TRBV12-4 with TRBJ2-5. The CDR3 consists of 14 residues. This chain's CDR3 is CASSWNVWGETQYF.

The V and J genes are TRBV5-1 and TRBJ2-4; checking the TCRdb D call of TRBD2 is not possible without DNA. The CDR3 contains 16 residues. The germline V gene has CDR1 SGHRS and CDR2 YFSETQ. The CDR3 spells CASSLRLAMGSDIQYF.

This chain connects TRBV28 to TRBJ2-1; TCRdb indicates TRBD1, and absent DNA this call remains unverified. This CDR3 spans 16 amino acids. The germline CDR1 and CDR2 sequences are MDHEN and SYDVKM. CDR3 loop: CASRTRTALSYNEQFF. The complete variable domain, with remaining parts taken from reference TRBV28 and TRBJ2-1, reads DVKVTQSSRYLVKRTGEKVFLECVQDMDHENMFWYRQDPGLGLRLIYFSYDVKMKEKGDIPEGYSVSREKKERFSLILESASTNQTSMYLCASRTRTALSYNEQFFGPGTRLTVL.

This chain connects TRBV20-1 to TRBJ2-1. The CDR3 is 15 residues long. Germline V gives CDR1 DFQATT, CDR2 SNEGSKA (reference sequence). The CDR3 loop is CSASTLTSAYNEQFF.

The V and J genes are TRBV29-1 and TRBJ1-2; TCRdb's D call, TRBD1, is unchecked because there is no DNA. CDR1 is SQVTM and CDR2 is ANQGSEA in the germline V gene. The CDR3 runs 12 residues. The CDR3 sequence is CSVSGGNYGYTF.

The rearrangement joins TRBV19 to TRBJ2-6; with no DNA, the TCRdb D assignment of TRBD1 cannot be verified. Germline V gives CDR1 LNHDA, CDR2 SQIVND (reference sequence). The CDR3 spans 19 residues. The CDR3 loop is CASRDWTGGAPSGANVLTF.

This chain uses TRBV10-3 with TRBJ1-1. There are 13 residues in the CDR3. Germline CDR1 ENHRY, CDR2 SYGVKD. CDR3 sequence reads: CAISVEANTEAFF.

The chain links TRBV15 to TRBJ2-5; TCRdb lists TRBD1, though no DNA is available to test this call. Germline CDR1 and CDR2: LNHNV and YYDKDF (reference sequence). The CDR3 runs 15 residues. The CDR3 spells CATSRGGQGGETQYF.

The chain carries TRBV10-1 and TRBJ2-2; TCRdb indicates TRBD1, and absent DNA this call remains unverified. The germline V gene encodes CDR1 WNHNN and CDR2 SYGVQD (reference sequence). The CDR3 runs 15 residues. The CDR3 here is CASRSGLPNTGELFF.

V and J are TRBV10-3 and TRBJ2-2; TCRdb returns TRBD2, unconfirmable since there is no DNA. This CDR3 is built from 15 residues. Germline assignment: CDR1 ENHRY and CDR2 SYGVKD. CDR3 residues: CAISDGTSRTGELFF.

The chain links TRBV3-1 to TRBJ2-1; as DNA is missing, the TRBD2 call by TCRdb cannot be tested. CDR1 and CDR2 (germline): LGHDT, YNNKEL (reference sequence). This CDR3 has 15 residues. The CDR3 region is CASSRVAGINNEQFF.

The chain recombines TRBV4-1 with TRBJ2-5. Germline V gene lookup returns CDR1 MGHRA and CDR2 YSYEKL. The CDR3 runs 13 residues. The CDR3 here is CASSQGSGETQYF.

V and J are TRBV27 and TRBJ2-2; lacking DNA, the TRBD1 call made by TCRdb goes unchecked. Germline loops: CDR1 MNHEY, CDR2 SMNVEV (reference sequence). The CDR3 runs to 19 residues. The chain's CDR3 is CASSLSRPGAYLRTGELFF.

The chain uses TRBV12-3 or TRBV12-4 and TRBJ1-1; without DNA, the TCRdb call of TRBD1 cannot be checked. This CDR3 is built from 14 residues. The CDR3 sequence is CASSDQGTNTEAFF.

V gene TRBV4-1 combines with J gene TRBJ1-2; with no DNA, the TCRdb D assignment of TRBD1 cannot be verified. Germline CDR1 and CDR2: MGHRA and YSYEKL. The CDR3 is 16 residues long. The CDR3 region is CASSQLGQGRGYGYTF.

The CDR3 sequence is CASSETGTTYEQYF. The chain recombines TRBV9 with TRBJ2-7; the TCRdb call, TRBD1, lacks DNA for checking. The CDR3 sequence is 14 residues long. CDR1 is SGDLS and CDR2 is YYNGEE in the germline V gene.

CDR3 in amino acids: CASSPRGLGLDTQYF. The chain recombines TRBV12-3 or TRBV12-4 with TRBJ2-3; no DNA is available, so the TRBD1 call from TCRdb remains unchecked. The CDR3 has 15 amino acids.

This sequence joins TRBV5-4 and TRBJ2-7; TCRdb names TRBD1, which stays unverified in the absence of DNA. The germline gives CDR1 SGHNT, CDR2 YYREEE (reference sequence). The CDR3 loop spans 16 amino acids. CDR3 protein: CASSFLRQGGDYEQYF.

This sequence joins TRBV25-1 and TRBJ2-3. The CDR3 runs 15 residues. Germline V gene lookup returns CDR1 MGHDK and CDR2 SYGVNS. The CDR3 loop reads CASSEYLQSTDTQYF. Based on the CDR3 plus reference TRBV25-1 and TRBJ2-3, the full variable domain is EADIYQTPRYLVIGTGKKITLECSQTMGHDKMYWYQQDPGMELHLIHYSYGVNSTEKGDLSSESTVSRIRTEHFPLTLESARPSHTSQYLCASSEYLQSTDTQYFGPGTRLTVL.

V gene TRBV12-3 or TRBV12-4 combines with J gene TRBJ1-1. CDR3 length: 11 residues. CDR3: CASRRGAEAFF.

V is TRBV11-2 and J is TRBJ2-2; absent DNA, TCRdb's TRBD2 call cannot be checked. Germline V gives CDR1 SGHAT, CDR2 FQNNGV. The CDR3 loop spans 15 amino acids. The CDR3 sequence is CASSLDLPSAGELFF.